These T cell receptor beta chains were read from a single sample in a study of a mutant IDH1 vaccine in newly diagnosed glioma. Sequenced by immunoSEQ multiplex PCR; TCRdb stores in-frame clones only, minus some. Among about 25,000 clones, about 92% were seen once, and the ten largest hold roughly 1.1%. The starting material was PBMCs, obtained from a glioma patient treated with radiotherapy, temozolomide or both. Receptors were obtained from a man aged 35 to 55 with glioma. Each CDR3 is given with its conserved first and last residue.

j_call: TRBJ1-1; v_call: TRBV19; cdr3_aa: CASRGRDTEAFF
j_call: TRBJ2-1; v_call: TRBV30; cdr3_aa: CAWRAGRRTSSYNEQFF
j_call: TRBJ1-1; v_call: TRBV2; cdr3_aa: CASTLGGTEAFF
j_call: TRBJ2-6; v_call: TRBV30; cdr3_aa: CAWSVWRDSGANVLTF
j_call: TRBJ2-2; v_call: TRBV5-4; cdr3_aa: CASSLYVGANPGELFF
j_call: TRBJ2-1; v_call: TRBV7-9; cdr3_aa: CASSLDRLAGVLDEQFF
j_call: TRBJ2-1; v_call: TRBV4-1; cdr3_aa: CASSQESSGAYNEQFF
j_call: TRBJ1-3; v_call: TRBV6-5; cdr3_aa: CASSLSGGGNTIYF
j_call: TRBJ2-7; v_call: TRBV5-1; cdr3_aa: CASSSGTGSYEQYF
j_call: TRBJ1-1; v_call: TRBV5-6; cdr3_aa: CASSFSLWGRRDPEAFF
j_call: TRBJ1-2; v_call: TRBV27; cdr3_aa: CASSLSGQVFYGYTF
j_call: TRBJ2-7; v_call: TRBV2; cdr3_aa: CASSEALNGSYEQYF
j_call: TRBJ2-1; v_call: TRBV5-4; cdr3_aa: CASSLEPTSGRGNEQFF
j_call: TRBJ1-1; v_call: TRBV9; cdr3_aa: CASSVATSVVEAFF
j_call: TRBJ1-1; v_call: TRBV9; cdr3_aa: CASSPTSGQIIMNTEAFF
j_call: TRBJ2-3; v_call: TRBV5-4; cdr3_aa: CASSLAQYSADTQYF
j_call: TRBJ2-1; v_call: TRBV2; cdr3_aa: CASRSPGLAGGPYNEQFF
j_call: TRBJ1-2; v_call: TRBV27; cdr3_aa: CASSQNGRTNYGYTF
j_call: TRBJ1-1; v_call: TRBV5-6; cdr3_aa: CASSFDVDTEAFF
j_call: TRBJ1-1; v_call: TRBV7-9; cdr3_aa: CASSLSAGNTEAFF